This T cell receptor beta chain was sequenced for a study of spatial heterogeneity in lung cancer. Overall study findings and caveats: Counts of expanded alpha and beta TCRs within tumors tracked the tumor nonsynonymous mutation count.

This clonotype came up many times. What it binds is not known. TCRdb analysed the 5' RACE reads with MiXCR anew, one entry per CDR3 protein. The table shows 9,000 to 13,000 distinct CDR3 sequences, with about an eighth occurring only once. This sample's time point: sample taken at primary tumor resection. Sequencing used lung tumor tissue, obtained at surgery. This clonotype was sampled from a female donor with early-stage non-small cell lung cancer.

DNA for the CDR3: TGTGCCAGCAGCGAAACAGGGGGCGAGGGCTATGGCTACACCTTC. Translated, it gives CASSETGGEGYGYTF. The chain has TRBV9 and TRBJ1-2; TRBD1 matches at 9 bases. J gave up 4 bases and V 3 bases, and 7 bases lay outside the gene matches. Germline assignment: CDR1 SGDLS and CDR2 YYNGEE. This CDR3 region has 15 residues.